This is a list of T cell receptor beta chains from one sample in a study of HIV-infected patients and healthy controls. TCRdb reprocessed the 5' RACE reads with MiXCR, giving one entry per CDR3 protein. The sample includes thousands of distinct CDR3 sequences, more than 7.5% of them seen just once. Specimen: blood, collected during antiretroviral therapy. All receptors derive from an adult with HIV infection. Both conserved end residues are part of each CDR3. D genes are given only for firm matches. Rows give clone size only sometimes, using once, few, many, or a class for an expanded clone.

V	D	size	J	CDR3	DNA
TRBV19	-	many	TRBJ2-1	CASSRDRNSRNEQFF	TGTGCCAGTAGCCGCGACAGGAATTCGCGCAATGAGCAGTTCTTC
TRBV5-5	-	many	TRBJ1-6	CASSLVRGNSPLHF	TGTGCCAGCAGCTTGGTACGGGGGAATTCACCCCTCCACTTT
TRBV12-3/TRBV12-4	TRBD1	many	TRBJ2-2	CASKPGQANTGELFF	TGTGCCAGCAAACCGGGACAGGCGAACACCGGGGAGCTGTTTTTT
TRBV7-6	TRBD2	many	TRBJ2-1	CASSLAAGTSVNEQFF	TGTGCCAGCAGCTTAGCGGCCGGGACTAGCGTCAATGAGCAGTTCTTC
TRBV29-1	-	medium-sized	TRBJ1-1	CSVEQGEAFF	TGCAGCGTTGAACAGGGTGAAGCTTTCTTT
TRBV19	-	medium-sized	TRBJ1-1	CASSIANTFSTEAFF	TGTGCCAGTAGTATTGCTAATACATTTTCCACTGAAGCTTTCTTT
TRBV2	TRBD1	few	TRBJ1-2	CASGLQLGTGGRDGYTF	TGTGCCAGTGGTTTACAGCTGGGGACAGGGGGCCGAGATGGCTACACCTTC
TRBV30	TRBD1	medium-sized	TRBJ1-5	CAWSVSWTGKRQPQHF	TGTGCCTGGAGTGTAAGTTGGACAGGGAAGCGTCAGCCCCAGCATTTT
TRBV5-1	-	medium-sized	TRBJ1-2	CASSLAGDYYGYTF	TGCGCCAGCAGCTTGGCGGGGGATTATTATGGCTACACCTTC
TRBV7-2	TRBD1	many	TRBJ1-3	CASSLIHTPGQGAGNTIYF	TGTGCCAGCAGCCTGATCCACACACCGGGACAGGGAGCTGGAAACACCATATATTTT
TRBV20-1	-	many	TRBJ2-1	CSAMLAWNEQFF	TGCAGTGCGATGCTAGCGTGGAATGAGCAGTTCTTC
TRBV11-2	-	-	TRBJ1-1	CASSQGFGNTEAFF	TGTGCCAGCAGCCAGGGGTTTGGGAACACTGAAGCTTTCTTT
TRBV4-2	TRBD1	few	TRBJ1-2	CASSPNRGEGYTF	TGTGCCAGCAGCCCCAACAGGGGAGAGGGCTACACCTTC
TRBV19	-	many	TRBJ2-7	CASSPGAYEQYF	TGTGCCAGTAGTCCGGGGGCCTACGAGCAGTACTTC
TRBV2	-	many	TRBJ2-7	CASSVDRLTYEQYF	TGTGCCAGCAGTGTCGACAGGCTTACCTACGAGCAGTACTTC
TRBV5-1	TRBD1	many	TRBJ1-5	CASSLTGERGQPQHF	TGCGCCAGCAGCTTAACAGGGGAGAGAGGGCAGCCCCAGCATTTT
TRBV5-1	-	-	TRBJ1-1	CASSLNTMNTEAFF	TGCGCCAGCAGCTTGAATACAATGAACACTGAAGCTTTCTTT
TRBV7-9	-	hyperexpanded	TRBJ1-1	CASSSHDWGGMNTEAFF	TGTGCCAGCAGCTCCCATGATTGGGGGGGAATGAACACTGAAGCTTTCTTT
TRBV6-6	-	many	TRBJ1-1	CASSYRALMNTEAFF	TGTGCCAGCAGTTACCGGGCCTTAATGAACACTGAAGCTTTCTTT
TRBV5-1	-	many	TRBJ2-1	CASSLVPENEQFF	TGCGCCAGCAGCTTGGTTCCGGAGAATGAGCAGTTCTTC